The source of this T cell receptor beta chain is a study of blood T cell repertoires in COVID-19 (dated by TCRdb to the early 2020s). General notes on the study: Samples covering the acute and convalescent phases of COVID-19 were provided by collaborators in the United States, Italy and Spain. The samples were drawn from the first 160 participants of the ongoing ImmuneRACE study and from 950 to 1,500 subjects provided by 6 global collaborators. The sample metadata nearly always contained a de-identified subject ID, COVID-19 status, age in years and sex. The dataset comprised deeply sampled blood TCRbeta repertoires from subjects exposed to, actively infected with, or recovered from COVID-19. HLA class I and class II types, where available, came from metadata supplied by the sample provider rather than from assay-based typing. The repertoires were made available in a free public database intended to serve as a resource for research on the immune response to SARS-CoV-2. The prospective study material was composed of cDNA or gDNA derived from T cells, B-cell-depleted T cells, or PBMCs.

Per the germline V gene, SGHNT is the CDR1 and YENEEA is the CDR2. The germline V and J ends show losses of 5 bases and 4 bases respectively, and no gene match explains 7 bases of the junction. Including the terminal cysteine and phenylalanine, the CDR3 comprises 15 residues. Only the CDR3 region is kept as DNA, spanning 45 bases read in frame from base 1. Details on this clone: The target of this receptor is not known. One base away there is no much larger clone; base qualities are not given.

Each collaborating institution followed its own protocols to collect whole blood in K2EDTA tubes. For TCRbeta analysis, collaborators shipped samples as frozen whole blood, isolated PBMCs, or DNA extracted from either of those sample types. TCRbeta CDR3 regions were amplified from genomic DNA using the immunoSEQ Assay, a bias-controlled multiplex PCR. In the source study's methods: The number of nucleated cells in each sample was estimated from the amplification of reference gene primers within the assay. Sequence reads were collapsed and filtered to measure the absolute abundance of every unique TCRbeta CDR3 rearrangement. Productive Simpson clonality was computed per sample as the square root of Simpson's diversity index over productive rearrangements. The table was pulled from immuneACCESS by TCRdb, which kept in-frame rearrangements only. Such tables lose some clones; where checked, under half of the loss comes from unresolved V genes, and the rest has no known cause. V, J and clone size reflect that table, while D and trimming were determined from the DNA. The sample table lists roughly 100,000 clones, about 90% of them with a count of one. The biggest ten clones account for less than 5.5% of the sample.

Findings and caveats that apply to the study as a whole: How much clinical and demographic metadata was included differed by source and by participant, and the metadata was provided uncurated.

The rearranged chain carries TRBV11-3 and TRBJ2-1; 8 nucleotides in the junction match TRBD1. The receptor was derived from a man between 18 and 29 years old with acute or convalescent COVID-19. Sequencing input: peripheral blood. The CDR3 region reads CASSPDRGEYNEQFF. The DNA sequence reads TGTGCCAGCAGCCCAGACAGGGGAGAATACAATGAGCAGTTCTTC.